Each of the 20 T cell receptor beta chains below was sequenced from the same sample in a study of cytomegalovirus exposure and HLA in healthy donors. In the PCR, 60 Vbeta and 13 Jbeta primers were used. The table came from immunoSEQ multiplex PCR; TCRdb's copy has only in-frame clones and leaves some out. The profile covers 200,000 to 250,000 clones, with approximately 80% appearing a single time and 2.9% taken by the ten largest. Sequencing was done on a sample of PBMCs. The receptors were gathered from a young man in good health and CMV-seronegative.

The chain joins TRBV5-6 to TRBJ1-1; 8 nucleotides line up with TRBD1. The germline CDR1 and CDR2 sequences are SGHDT and YYEEEE. The CDR3 runs to 16 residues. Trimming took 0 bases from V and 5 from J; bases not matched to a gene: 9. CDR3 loop: CASSLVQGAVGTEAFF. The CDR3 DNA is TGTGCCAGCAGCTTGGTGCAGGGGGCTGTAGGTACTGAAGCTTTCTTT.

V and J are TRBV4-2 and TRBJ2-7, with 9 bases matching TRBD1. CDR1 LGHNA and CDR2 YNFKEQ come from the germline V gene. V trimming: 0 bases; J trimming: 5 bases; junction bases outside the gene matches: 11. The CDR3 has 17 residues. The chain's CDR3 is CASSQDPRGQGWDEQYF. The CDR3 region has the DNA TGTGCCAGCAGCCAAGACCCCAGGGGACAGGGATGGGACGAGCAGTACTTC.

The chain joins TRBV4-3 to TRBJ2-3, with TRBD2 identical over 7 bases. The germline CDR1 and CDR2 sequences are LGHNA and YSLEER. V was pared by 2 bases and J by 2 bases, with 10 bases of the junction left unmatched. CDR3 size: 17 residues. The CDR3 coding sequence is TGCGCCAGCAGCCAATCCCTCCTAGCGGATACCACAGATACGCAGTATTTT. Its protein is CASSQSLLADTTDTQYF.

The chain is built from TRBV4-2 and TRBJ2-4, with a possible D match to TRBD2 (6 bases). Germline values: CDR1 LGHNA, CDR2 YNFKEQ. Trimming cost V 1 base and J 0 bases, with 16 bases left between them. The length of the CDR3 is 18 residues. The CDR3 nucleotides are TGTGCCAGCAGCCAAGGGTCTCTGGGGGGTCTAGCCAAAAACATTCAGTACTTC. Translation gives CASSQGSLGGLAKNIQYF.

CDR3 DNA sequence: TGTGCCAGCAGCGTAGCCGTCGGGGGGACAGGGGGCGTTTACGAGCAGTACTTC. Its protein is CASSVAVGGTGGVYEQYF. The genes are TRBV9 and TRBJ2-7; 12 bases line up with TRBD1. The CDR3 is made up of 18 amino acids. After removal of 0 bases from V and 4 bases from J, the junction contained 11 bases not matched to a gene. Germline V CDR1 and CDR2: SGDLS, YYNGEE.

In the case of this clone: This specimen includes other DNA sequences encoding the same CDR3. V is TRBV6-1 and J is TRBJ1-5; 9 bases fit TRBD1. Per the germline V gene, CDR1 is MNHNS and CDR2 is SASEGT. This CDR3 has 13 residues. J lost 7 bases, V lost 5 bases, and 3 bases had no gene match. CDR3: CASSRQGGQPQHF. The CDR3 region has the DNA TGTGCCAGCAGTAGACAGGGGGGACAGCCCCAGCATTTT.

The V gene is TRBV5-6, the J gene TRBJ2-2; D might be TRBD1 (5 bases). The CDR3 has 15 amino acids. In germline, CDR1 is SGHDT, CDR2 YYEEEE. Trimming pared 2 bases from V and 2 bases from J, leaving 10 bases between. CDR3 region: CASSFDRFNTGELFF. In DNA, the CDR3 is TGTGCCAGCAGCTTCGACAGATTCAACACCGGGGAGCTGTTTTTT.

V gene TRBV5-1 combines with J gene TRBJ1-4; D gene uncertain. CDR1 and CDR2 from the germline V gene are SGHRS and YFSETQ. V gave up 2 bases and J gave up 7 bases, with 12 bases separating them. The CDR3 totals 14 residues. The CDR3 reads CASSFGVGFEKLFF. CDR3 in DNA: TGCGCCAGCAGCTTCGGGGTTGGCTTTGAAAAACTGTTTTTT. The full variable domain, with the rest looked up from reference TRBV5-1 and TRBJ1-4, is KAGVTQTPRYLIKTRGQQVTLSCSPISGHRSVSWYQQTPGQGLQFLFEYFSETQRNKGNFPGRFSGRQFSNSRSEMNVSTLELGDSALYLCASSFGVGFEKLFFGSGTQLSVL.

This chain joins TRBV27 and TRBJ1-1; no definite D call. V was clipped by 3 bases and J by 0 bases, with 8 bases between them. Germline lookup yields CDR1 MNHEY and CDR2 SMNVEV (reference sequence). The CDR3 is 14 residues long. CDR3 amino acids: CASSLSVLNTEAFF. The CDR3 nucleotides read TGTGCCAGCAGTTTGTCTGTATTGAACACTGAAGCTTTCTTT.

The chain couples TRBV15 to TRBJ2-2; 8 positions match TRBD2. The CDR3 length is 16 residues. The germline V gene has CDR1 LNHNV and CDR2 YYDKDF (reference sequence). With V trimmed by 0 bases and J by 3 bases, 3 bases remained unmatched. The CDR3, as DNA: TGTGCCACCAGCAGAGAGGGGCGGGGGGACACCGGGGAGCTGTTTTTT. This sequence encodes CATSREGRGDTGELFF.

V usage is TRBV18 and J usage is TRBJ2-7, with 7 bases lining up with TRBD1. Germline CDR1 KGHSH, CDR2 LQKENI. This CDR3 has 15 residues. The V segment lost 1 base and the J segment 5 bases; nucleotides outside the gene matches: 8. CDR3 residues: CASSPLPQGRDEQYF. CDR3 nucleotides: TGTGCCAGCTCACCACTCCCACAGGGGCGGGACGAGCAGTACTTC.

The rearrangement links TRBV14 to TRBJ2-2; 10 bases align to TRBD1. The CDR3 has 17 residues. After removal of 5 bases from V and 3 bases from J, the junction contained 9 bases not matched to a gene. In germline, CDR1 is SGHDN, CDR2 FVKESK. DNA for the CDR3: TGTGCCAGCAGCTACTTCTTCGGGACAGGGGACACCGGGGAGCTGTTTTTT. Residues: CASSYFFGTGDTGELFF.

There are a few counts of this clone. The V and J genes are TRBV19 and TRBJ1-1; 7 nucleotides line up with TRBD1. CDR3 length: 15 amino acids. Germline V CDR1 and CDR2: LNHDA, SQIVND (reference sequence). After removal of 7 bases from V and 0 bases from J, the junction contained 8 bases not matched to a gene. CDR3 amino acids: CASIPTRGVNTEAFF. The CDR3 DNA follows: TGTGCCAGTATTCCTACCAGGGGGGTGAACACTGAAGCTTTCTTT.

Only one count was recorded for this clone. This sequence joins TRBV28 and TRBJ1-2, with 8 bases matching TRBD1. The length of the CDR3 is 14 residues. Looked up from germline, CDR1 is MDHEN and CDR2 is SYDVKM. V was clipped by 6 bases and J by 3 bases; unmatched bases: 6. Written as DNA, the CDR3 is TGTGCCAGCAGCCTACAGGGGGAAGACTATGGCTACACCTTC. It translates to CASSLQGEDYGYTF.

This chain joins TRBV29-1 and TRBJ2-5, with 10 bases identical to TRBD2. The germline CDR1 and CDR2 sequences are SQVTM and ANQGSEA. The CDR3 loop spans 14 amino acids. V was clipped by 4 bases and J by 6 bases; unmatched bases: 8. The CDR3 sequence: CSVGAGGDLKTQYF. In DNA, the CDR3 is TGCAGCGTTGGAGCGGGGGGGGACTTGAAGACCCAGTACTTC.

This clone has only a few counts. V usage is TRBV5-5 and J usage is TRBJ1-6, with D unresolved. The V end was cut by 4 bases, the J end by 0 bases, with 17 bases between. This CDR3 comprises 18 residues. Germline V gene sequence: CDR1 SGHKS, CDR2 YYEKEE (reference sequence). In DNA, the CDR3 is TGTGCCAGCAGCAACTCTGGGCAACCGAGCTCCTATAATTCACCCCTCCACTTT. This sequence encodes CASSNSGQPSSYNSPLHF.

The chain combines TRBV11-3 with TRBJ2-2, with a tentative D call TRBD1 (6 bases). The germline CDR1 and CDR2 sequences are SGHNT and YENEEA. The CDR3 length is 19 residues. Trimming shortened V by 5 bases and J by 5 bases, and 27 bases separated the two germline ends. The CDR3 loop is CASSTRTAETGKGTGELFF. The CDR3 coding sequence is TGTGCCAGCAGCACCCGGACAGCCGAAACAGGGAAGGGAACCGGGGAGCTGTTTTTT.

The chain uses TRBV11-3 and TRBJ2-5; no reliable D call. The CDR3 runs 12 residues. Germline values: CDR1 SGHNT, CDR2 YENEEA. V lost 5 bases and J lost 4, with 8 bases in between. The CDR3 protein is CASSRRGETQYF. The DNA of the CDR3 is TGTGCCAGCAGCCGTCGAGGAGAGACCCAGTACTTC. Filled out from reference TRBV11-3 and TRBJ2-5, the complete variable domain reads EAGVVQSPRYKIIEKKQPVAFWCNPISGHNTLYWYLQNLGQGPELLIRYENEEAVDDSQLPKDRFSAERLKGVDSTLKIQPAELGDSAVYLCASSRRGETQYFGPGTRLLVL.

The chain couples TRBV7-8 to TRBJ1-4, with D possibly matching TRBD1 (6 bases). CDR1 is SGHVS and CDR2 is FQNEAQ in the germline V gene. The CDR3 consists of 14 residues. The V end was cut by 4 bases, the J end by 5 bases, with 11 bases between. The CDR3 DNA sequence: TGTGCCAGCAGCTCTACAGGGCCGAATGAAAAACTGTTTTTT. Its protein is CASSSTGPNEKLFF.

The J gene is TRBJ2-1, the V gene TRBV5-4, with 15 nucleotides matching TRBD2. The V gene's germline CDR1 is SGHNT and CDR2 YYREEE (reference sequence). The CDR3 runs to 13 residues. The trim removed 10 bases at V and 9 bases at J, leaving 5 bases unmatched. The CDR3 here is CACGLAGGGEQFF. CDR3 nucleotides: TGTGCCTGCGGACTAGCGGGAGGGGGTGAGCAGTTCTTC.